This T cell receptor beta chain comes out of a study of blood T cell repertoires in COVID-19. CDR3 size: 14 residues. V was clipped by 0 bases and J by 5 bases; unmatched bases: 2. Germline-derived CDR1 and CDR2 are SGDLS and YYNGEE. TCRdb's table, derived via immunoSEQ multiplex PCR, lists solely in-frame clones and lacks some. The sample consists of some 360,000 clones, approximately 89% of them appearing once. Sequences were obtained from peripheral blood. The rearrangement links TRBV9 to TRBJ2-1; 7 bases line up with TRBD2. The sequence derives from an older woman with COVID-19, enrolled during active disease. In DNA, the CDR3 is TGTGCCAGCAGCGTAGAGGGGAGGGACAATGAGCAGTTCTTC. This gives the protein CASSVEGRDNEQFF.